This TCR beta chain was sequenced in a study of blood T cell repertoires in COVID-19. Method: immunoSEQ multiplex PCR; TCRdb's copy keeps in-frame clones and lacks some. The profile covers more than 110,000 clones, with more than 80% appearing a single time and 11% taken by the ten largest. Germline trimming cut 4 bases from V and 4 bases from J; bases unmatched to any gene: 10. This CDR3 has 16 amino acids. Germline CDR1 is KGHSH and CDR2 is LQKENI. Sequences were obtained from peripheral blood. The TCR was taken from a woman of 80 years or more with acute or convalescent COVID-19. This chain uses TRBV18 with TRBJ1-5; 7 bases are shared with TRBD1. The CDR3 nucleotides read TGTGCCAGCTCACAATCGGGACAGAGGACTAATCAGCCCCAGCATTTT. Residues: CASSQSGQRTNQPQHF.